This TCR beta chain was obtained from a study of shared clonotypes between healthy human individuals. The V gene's germline CDR1 is LNHNV and CDR2 YYDKDF (reference sequence). The CDR3 is 14 residues long. V trimming: 5 bases; J trimming: 9 bases; junction bases outside the gene matches: 4. Replicate PCRs run on sorted subsets employed 200 to 250 ng DNA, approximately 30,000 T cell genomes. The table came from immunoSEQ multiplex PCR; TCRdb's copy has only in-frame clones and leaves some out. The sample carries approximately 940,000 clones, 70% to 85% recorded once. The specimen was memory CD4+ T cells sorted from blood. Noted subset: CD45RA-negative fraction. The receptor comes from a man younger than 30 in good health. The V and J genes are TRBV15 and TRBJ2-1; 13 bases agree with TRBD2. CDR3 DNA: TGTGCCACCAGCGGCCGACTAGCGGGAGGTGAGCAGTTCTTC. This codes for CATSGRLAGGEQFF.